The source of this TCR beta chain is a study of CD8 T cells in Susac syndrome. The CDR3 covers 18 residues. Germline loops: CDR1 SEHNR, CDR2 FQNEAQ (reference sequence). The V gene lost 4 bases and the J gene lost 12 bases, with 31 bases spanning the gap. Reverse transcription of roughly 0.5 to 1 ug RNA used random hexamers. Each CDR3 protein is one row after TCRdb ran MiXCR on the immunoSEQ multiplex PCR reads. The sample lists fewer than 80,000 distinct CDR3 sequences, roughly 94% seen once, with roughly 0.24% in the top ten. The source material was CD8+ T cells from PBMCs. V is TRBV7-9 and J is TRBJ2-1; D remains unclear. The source of this sequence is a human donor in good health. The CDR3 bases are TGTGCCAGCAGCTCGTATGCGAACCGGGTCAATTATGATCATGGGCAGTTCTTC. Protein product: CASSSYANRVNYDHGQFF.